This T cell receptor (beta chain) was identified in a study of T cells in Graves' hyperthyroidism and ophthalmopathy. Absent ophthalmopathy progression within 18 months defined stable Graves' hyperthyroidism. Each diagnosis drew on symptoms, thyroxine, TRAb, thyroid ultrasound and orbital computed tomography findings. This clonotype was counted at least ten times. Its target is unknown. One junction end disagrees with the germline gene, perhaps due to a read error. Amplified TCR beta CDR3 regions came from RNA transcripts. The HTBI set primed first-round TCR CDR3 RT-PCR. One entry per CDR3 protein, called by TCRdb with MiXCR from the multiplex PCR reads. The repertoire holds roughly 700,000 distinct CDR3 sequences, with just over 35% as singletons. Study-wide points: The blood repertoire included most of the expanded thyroid clonotypes above 0.001. The model made its ophthalmopathy prediction, and onset followed a median about 6 months later.

The CDR3 sequence is 15 residues long. Germline loops: CDR1 SGHRS, CDR2 YFSETQ. Input material: blood. The chain carries TRBV5-1 and TRBJ2-7, with D possibly being TRBD2 (6 bases). This receptor was identified in a woman in her thirties or forties with Graves' hyperthyroidism. CDR3 coding DNA: TGTGCCAGCAGCCTCGGATGGGGGGTAGCCCACGAGCAGTACTTC. This encodes CASSLGWGVAHEQYF.